The rows below give T cell receptor beta chains drawn from one sample of a study of T cells in Graves' hyperthyroidism and ophthalmopathy. TCRdb reanalysed the multiplex PCR reads using MiXCR and keeps one entry per CDR3 protein. The repertoire has roughly 700,000 distinct CDR3 sequences, around a third of them found once; the top ten carry roughly 30%. Sample: blood. These receptors originate from a woman aged 40 to 50 with Graves' hyperthyroidism. The CDR3 runs from the conserved cysteine through the conserved F or W. D genes are given only for firm matches.

-,TRBV14,TRBJ1-1,CASSQGALNTEAFF
-,TRBV19,TRBJ2-5,CASSIPGGDGTQYF
TRBD1,TRBV7-9,TRBJ2-7,CASSPATGAYEQYF
TRBD1,TRBV12-3/TRBV12-4,TRBJ2-7,CASSRGRPVNSYEQYF
-,TRBV10-3,TRBJ1-4,CAILGAAGARLIREKLFF
-,TRBV5-1,TRBJ2-2,CASRTPSDGNTGELFF
-,TRBV13,TRBJ1-6,CASSPRGADSPLHF
TRBD1,TRBV2,TRBJ1-2,CASSQDRGANYGYTF
-,TRBV25-1,TRBJ2-5,CASRDVSRVETQYF
-,TRBV5-4,TRBJ2-5,CASSDQTGSQETQYF
-,TRBV20-1,TRBJ2-7,CSARVRGAKLHEQYF
-,TRBV7-2,TRBJ1-1,CACSFHQNTEAFF
-,TRBV6-5,TRBJ1-1,CASSSDSGLPVAAAFF
-,TRBV9,TRBJ2-3,CASSILLVDTQYF
TRBD2,TRBV2,TRBJ2-7,CASSETSSRRGGPRSYEQYF
-,TRBV12-5,TRBJ2-2,CASGLIIRANTGELFF
-,TRBV4-1,TRBJ2-7,CASSQRVSDLSYEQYF
-,TRBV20-1,TRBJ1-5,CSARDMAGWTNQPQHF
TRBD1,TRBV7-9,TRBJ1-1,CASSHRDRLNTEAFF
TRBD2,TRBV10-3,TRBJ2-6,CAISDPGGGNVLTF
-,TRBV19,TRBJ2-7,CASSIAGRSSYEQYF
-,TRBV5-4,TRBJ2-5,CASSSTGTHVPETQYF
TRBD1,TRBV11-2,TRBJ1-5,CASSPHRQGNNQPQHF
-,TRBV10-3,TRBJ2-5,CAISESVGRKTPQETQYF
-,TRBV6-6,TRBJ2-7,CASSHPGPKRYYEQYF
-,TRBV6-2/TRBV6-3,TRBJ1-1,CASTIRVSPPAEAFF
TRBD1,TRBV19,TRBJ2-7,CASSALGQATYEQYF